The 11 T cell receptor beta chains listed next were all sequenced from one sample in a study of blood T cell repertoires in COVID-19. Assay: immunoSEQ multiplex PCR; the TCRdb copy retains only in-frame clones and omits some. The table records tens of thousands of clones, roughly 80% of them present only once. The sequenced sample was peripheral blood. The receptor set was obtained from a human donor with acute or convalescent COVID-19. The donor label of this sample is uncertain.

The V gene is TRBV14, the J gene TRBJ1-6, with unresolved D. This CDR3 is built from 15 residues. Germline values: CDR1 SGHDN, CDR2 FVKESK. Trimming cost V 0 bases and J 7 bases, with 10 bases left between them. The chain's CDR3 is CASSQEGGWNSPLHF. The DNA for the CDR3 is TGTGCCAGCAGCCAAGAAGGAGGGTGGAATTCACCCCTCCACTTT.

The chain couples TRBV9 to TRBJ2-3, with unresolved D. Trimming stripped 2 bases from V and 5 bases from J, with 6 bases between. CDR3 size: 12 residues. Germline V gives CDR1 SGDLS, CDR2 YYNGEE. For the CDR3, the DNA is TGTGCCAGCAGCGTCACTGGAGATACGCAGTATTTT. Translating gives CASSVTGDTQYF.

In this sample, this clone turned up a few times. The J gene is TRBJ2-5, the V gene TRBV5-4; 8 bases align to TRBD1. There are 17 residues in the CDR3. The trim removed 3 bases at V and 5 bases at J, leaving 15 bases unmatched. CDR1 and CDR2 from the germline V gene are SGHNT and YYREEE (reference sequence). The CDR3 sequence: CASSSKGGQGFSETQYF. DNA of the CDR3: TGTGCCAGCAGCTCGAAGGGCGGACAGGGCTTTTCCGAGACCCAGTACTTC.

V usage is TRBV5-6 and J usage is TRBJ2-7, with 7 bases that match TRBD1. V trimming: 3 bases; J trimming: 4 bases; junction bases outside the gene matches: 4. This CDR3 has 13 amino acids. Germline CDR1 reads SGHDT; CDR2 reads YYEEEE. The CDR3 reads CASSYGTAYEQYF. DNA of the CDR3: TGTGCCAGCAGCTATGGGACAGCGTACGAGCAGTACTTC. Filled out from reference TRBV5-6 and TRBJ2-7, the complete variable domain reads DAGVTQSPTHLIKTRGQQVTLRCSPKSGHDTVSWYQQALGQGPQFIFQYYEEEERQRGNFPDRFSGHQFPNYSSELNVNALLLGDSALYLCASSYGTAYEQYFGPGTRLTVT.

The genes are TRBV28 and TRBJ1-3, with D perhaps TRBD1 (5 bases). Trimming removed 3 bases at V and 2 bases at J, with 14 bases between. The CDR3 has 16 amino acids. The germline gives CDR1 MDHEN, CDR2 SYDVKM. In DNA form, the CDR3 reads TGTGCCAGCAGTTTCGATCCGAGACAGACTGGAAACACCATATATTTT. It translates to CASSFDPRQTGNTIYF. The full variable domain, in which reference TRBV28 and TRBJ1-3 provide the parts outside the CDR3, is DVKVTQSSRYLVKRTGEKVFLECVQDMDHENMFWYRQDPGLGLRLIYFSYDVKMKEKGDIPEGYSVSREKKERFSLILESASTNQTSMYLCASSFDPRQTGNTIYFGEGSWLTVV.

V gene TRBV4-1 combines with J gene TRBJ1-1, with D unresolved. Germline CDR1 and CDR2: MGHRA and YSYEKL. The V gene lost 7 bases and the J gene lost 3 bases, with 12 bases spanning the gap. This CDR3 comprises 13 residues. In DNA form, the CDR3 reads TGCGCCAGCAACGGGAGGCGCGACACTGAAGCTTTCTTT. Residues: CASNGRRDTEAFF.

V and J are TRBV21-1 and TRBJ2-6; TRBD2 is taken as the D call from the table, unchecked against the DNA. TRBV21-1 is a listed pseudogene. The CDR3 covers 19 residues. The CDR3 loop is CASSKDCGRASGGANVLTF. In nucleotides, the CDR3 is TGTGCCAGCAGCAAAGATTGCGGGAGGGCCTCTGGCGGGGCCAACGTCCTGACTTTC.

V and J are TRBV19 and TRBJ2-1; 9 nucleotides align to TRBD2. This CDR3 spans 16 amino acids. The V gene end was trimmed by 5 bases and the J gene end by 2 bases; junction bases not matched to a gene: 7. Germline V gene sequence: CDR1 LNHDA, CDR2 SQIVND (reference sequence). The CDR3 DNA is TGTGCCAGTAGTTCCGTAGCGGGAGTAACCTACAATGAGCAGTTCTTC. It is translated as CASSSVAGVTYNEQFF. The variable domain in full, with the rest retrieved from reference TRBV19 and TRBJ2-1, is DGGITQSPKYLFRKEGQNVTLSCEQNLNHDAMYWYRQDPGQGLRLIYYSQIVNDFQKGDIAEGYSVSREKKESFPLTVTSAQKNPTAFYLCASSSVAGVTYNEQFFGPGTRLTVL.

The rearrangement links TRBV11-3 to TRBJ2-2; D is undetermined. Germline V gene sequence: CDR1 SGHNT, CDR2 YENEEA. CDR3 size: 13 residues. The V end lost 3 bases, the J end lost 5 bases, and 7 bases lay between the germline ends. The CDR3 coding sequence is TGTGCCAGCAGCTTCTACGAGACCGGGGAGCTGTTTTTT. Protein: CASSFYETGELFF.

The chain recombines TRBV2 with TRBJ2-3, with D perhaps matching TRBD1 (6 bases). Trimming removed 6 bases at V and 8 bases at J, with 15 bases between. This CDR3 region has 13 residues. Germline CDR1 SNHLY, CDR2 FYNNEI. The CDR3 region is CASRVRAGATQYF. The CDR3 DNA follows: TGTGCCAGCAGAGTCCGGGCAGGGGCTACGCAGTATTTT.

The V call is TRBV4-1, the J call TRBJ1-2, with a possible D match to TRBD1 (5 bases). Germline-derived CDR1 and CDR2 are MGHRA and YSYEKL. The CDR3 contains 13 residues. V was pared by 1 base and J by 4 bases, with 7 bases between. The CDR3 DNA reads as TGCGCCAGCAGCCAAGGTCAGGGCTATGGCTACACCTTC. The encoded protein is CASSQGQGYGYTF.